This TCR beta chain emerged from a study of cytomegalovirus exposure and HLA in healthy donors. General study findings and limits: Analyses of presence/absence relied on an assumption of roughly uniform sequencing depth across donors.

Vbeta (60) and Jbeta (13) primers were used in the PCR. Original analysis: Counted up in a later analysis, unique TCR beta chains came to around 80 million, with some 9.9 million shared. The protocol was immunoSEQ multiplex PCR, while the TCRdb copy is restricted to in-frame clones and leaves out a portion. Clone size and the V and J calls come from that table; the DNA yielded D and trimming. This table holds about 99,000 clones, approximately 66% found once. As to this clone: The target antigen is unknown.

The receptor was isolated from a woman between 50 and 59 years old in good health and CMV-seronegative. Specimen: PBMCs.

For the CDR3, the DNA is TGCGCCAGCAGCTTGGTAGCGGGAGGCACCGGGGAGCTGTTTTTT. Protein: CASSLVAGGTGELFF. V is TRBV5-1 and J is TRBJ2-2, with TRBD2 matching over 10 bases. With V trimmed by 0 bases and J by 4 bases, 0 bases remained unmatched. The CDR3 loop spans 15 amino acids. CDR1 and CDR2 from the germline V gene are SGHRS and YFSETQ.